Presented here are 11 T cell receptor beta chains from one specimen sequenced in a study of neurological immune-mediated disorders. TCRdb re-called the 5' RACE reads through MiXCR, storing one row per CDR3 protein. The data contain fewer than 25,000 distinct CDR3 sequences, 10% of them singletons. Sequencing was performed on PBMCs. The receptors were gathered from a woman aged 55 to 70 with HTLV-1-associated myelopathy (HAM/TSP).

This clonotype was observed at least ten times. The chain employs TRBV7-9 and TRBJ2-2, with a weak D call TRBD1 (6 bases). Germline V gene lookup returns CDR1 SEHNR and CDR2 FQNEAQ (reference sequence). Trimming stripped 3 bases from V and 5 bases from J, with 16 bases between. The CDR3 is 16 amino acids. CDR3 region: CASSFGHQGRTGELFF. DNA for the CDR3: TGTGCCAGCAGCTTCGGTCATCAGGGGCGGACCGGGGAGCTGTTTTTT.

This clonotype was observed at least ten times. This chain connects TRBV19 to TRBJ1-1; D possibly corresponds to TRBD1 (6 bases). Germline lookup yields CDR1 LNHDA and CDR2 SQIVND (reference sequence). This CDR3 comprises 15 residues. V dropped 3 bases and J dropped 1 base, with 12 bases sitting between them. The CDR3 sequence is CASSIRDTRNTEAFF. The CDR3 coding sequence is TGTGCCAGTAGTATCCGGGACACCCGGAACACTGAAGCTTTCTTT.

This clonotype was counted many times. This chain uses TRBV10-3 with TRBJ1-4; D may be TRBD1 (6 bases). This CDR3 comprises 15 residues. Germline V gives CDR1 ENHRY, CDR2 SYGVKD. V gave up 4 bases and J gave up 0 bases, with 9 bases separating them. For the CDR3, the DNA is TGTGCCATCAGTGTAGGGGGGACAACTAATGAAAAACTGTTTTTT. Residues: CAISVGGTTNEKLFF.

The table lists this clonotype with many counts. This CDR3 is CAISDRSGGTDTQYF. The DNA of the CDR3 is TGTGCCATCAGTGATCGTAGCGGGGGGACAGATACGCAGTATTTT. This chain joins TRBV10-3 and TRBJ2-3; 10 bases fit TRBD2. Germline-derived CDR1 and CDR2 are ENHRY and SYGVKD. Unmatched junction bases numbered 3, after V lost 3 bases and J lost 3 bases. CDR3 length: 15 residues.

The rearrangement joins TRBV6-6 to TRBJ1-1, with 7 positions matching TRBD1. The germline CDR1 and CDR2 sequences are MNHNY and SVGAGI (reference sequence). Trimming at V came to 5 bases and at J to 12 bases, leaving 6 bases not matched to a gene. The CDR3 spans 11 residues. The CDR3 reads CASSRQGESFF. The CDR3 DNA is TGTGCCAGCAGTAGACAGGGCGAATCTTTCTTT.

This clonotype was counted many times. V gene TRBV7-2 combines with J gene TRBJ2-3, with D perhaps matching TRBD2 (6 bases). Germline-derived CDR1 and CDR2 are SGHTA and FQGNSA. Between the trimmed V and J ends, which lost 1 base and 0 bases, there was a span of 11 bases. The CDR3 consists of 16 residues. The CDR3: CASSLVSGGSTDTQYF. DNA for the CDR3: TGTGCCAGCAGCTTAGTTTCCGGGGGTAGCACAGATACGCAGTATTTT.

At least ten counts were recorded for this clonotype. The chain carries TRBV18 and TRBJ1-2, with D unclear. Germline V gene sequence: CDR1 KGHSH, CDR2 LQKENI. The V gene lost 2 bases and the J gene lost 3 bases, with 10 bases spanning the gap. The CDR3 loop spans 14 amino acids. The CDR3 nucleotides are TGTGCCAGCTCACCAATAAGGCAGGACTATGGCTACACCTTC. It encodes CASSPIRQDYGYTF.

This clonotype has at least ten counts. The rearrangement links TRBV11-2 to TRBJ1-1; D gene ambiguous. Trimming stripped 5 bases from V and 1 base from J, with 8 bases between. This CDR3 has 13 residues. The germline gives CDR1 SGHAT, CDR2 FQNNGV. DNA for the CDR3: TGTGCCAGCAGCCCCGGGTGGAACACTGAAGCTTTCTTT. Its protein is CASSPGWNTEAFF.

This clonotype was recorded many times. The CDR3 reads CAWSRGLNTGELFF. The CDR3 DNA sequence: TGTGCCTGGAGTCGCGGGCTAAACACCGGGGAGCTGTTTTTT. This sequence joins TRBV30 and TRBJ2-2; weak D call: TRBD2 (5 bases). The CDR3 is 14 residues long. The germline V gene has CDR1 GTSNPN and CDR2 SVGIG (reference sequence). V was pared by 2 bases and J by 2 bases, with 9 bases between.

This clonotype was detected ten times or more. The V and J genes are TRBV9 and TRBJ2-1; 10 nucleotides align to TRBD2. After removal of 6 bases from V and 4 bases from J, the junction contained 13 bases not matched to a gene. The CDR3 has 17 amino acids. The germline gives CDR1 SGDLS, CDR2 YYNGEE. The CDR3 DNA sequence: TGTGCCAGCAACTCAGGGGCTAGCGGGGGCCTTTACAATGAGCAGTTCTTC. Translating it yields CASNSGASGGLYNEQFF.

Many counts were recorded for this clonotype. The DNA for the CDR3 is TGCGCCAGCAGCTGGATTGGGACAGGGTTTCTTGCTGAAGCTTTCTTT. This codes for CASSWIGTGFLAEAFF. The chain is built from TRBV5-1 and TRBJ1-1; TRBD1 agrees at 9 bases. CDR1 and CDR2 (germline): SGHRS, YFSETQ. J gave up 6 bases and V 3 bases, and 12 bases lay outside the gene matches. This CDR3 comprises 16 residues.